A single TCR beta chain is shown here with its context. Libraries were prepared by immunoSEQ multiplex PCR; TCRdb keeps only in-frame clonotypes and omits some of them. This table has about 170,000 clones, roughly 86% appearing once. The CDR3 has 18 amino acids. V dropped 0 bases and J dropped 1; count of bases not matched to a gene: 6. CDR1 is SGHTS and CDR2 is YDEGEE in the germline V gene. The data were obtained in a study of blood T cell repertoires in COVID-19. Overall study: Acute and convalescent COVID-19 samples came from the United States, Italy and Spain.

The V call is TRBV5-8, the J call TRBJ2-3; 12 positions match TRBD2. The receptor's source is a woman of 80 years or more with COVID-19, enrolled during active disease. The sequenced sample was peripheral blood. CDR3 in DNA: TGTGCCAGCAGCTTGGGACTAGCGGGAGCCTTCGGCACAGATACGCAGTATTTT. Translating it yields CASSLGLAGAFGTDTQYF.